This T cell receptor beta chain comes out of a study of tumor-infiltrating lymphocytes in oesophageal squamous cell carcinoma. One entry per CDR3 protein, called by TCRdb with MiXCR from the PCR reads. This sample has some 10,000 distinct CDR3 sequences, with around 53% found just once. Germline values: CDR1 MDHEN, CDR2 SYDVKM. V lost 3 bases and J 1 base, leaving 4 bases between the germline ends. The CDR3 sequence is 13 residues long. Sequencing was done on a sample of esophageal tumor tissue. The receptor's source is a female donor with esophageal squamous cell carcinoma. The genes are TRBV28 and TRBJ2-1; D is undetermined. The DNA of the CDR3 is TGTGCCAGCAGTTTCGGGTCCTACAATGAGCAGTTCTTC. This gives the protein CASSFGSYNEQFF.